This T cell receptor (beta chain) was identified in a study of cytomegalovirus exposure and HLA in healthy donors. Study-wide results and caveats: HLA-A and HLA-B allele assignments for most subjects were reportedly predicted accurately using TCR beta sequences. Being indistinguishable, some V segments were excluded, TRBV6-2 and TRBV6-3 among them. Earlier findings revealed that most TCR beta V segments proved productive either about 87% or about 30% of the time. Three CMV-associated chains proved CMV antigen-specific in vitro.

In this sample, this clone turned up a few times. Its specificity is unknown. V was shortened by 5 bases and J by 0 bases, with 3 bases between the two germline ends. CDR1 and CDR2 (germline): SGHTA, FQGNSA. The CDR3 contains 12 residues. 13 Jbeta primers and 60 Vbeta primers were used for the PCR. Here immunoSEQ multiplex PCR was the method, and the copy in TCRdb shows in-frame clones only, minus some. The sample has 180,000 or so clones; roughly 80% are singletons. The sample consisted of PBMCs. The V call is TRBV7-2, the J call TRBJ2-3; D is unclear. The receptor was derived from a man in his forties in good health and CMV-seronegative. The CDR3 spells CASSPSTDTQYF. CDR3 nucleotide sequence: TGTGCCAGCAGCCCGAGCACAGATACGCAGTATTTT.